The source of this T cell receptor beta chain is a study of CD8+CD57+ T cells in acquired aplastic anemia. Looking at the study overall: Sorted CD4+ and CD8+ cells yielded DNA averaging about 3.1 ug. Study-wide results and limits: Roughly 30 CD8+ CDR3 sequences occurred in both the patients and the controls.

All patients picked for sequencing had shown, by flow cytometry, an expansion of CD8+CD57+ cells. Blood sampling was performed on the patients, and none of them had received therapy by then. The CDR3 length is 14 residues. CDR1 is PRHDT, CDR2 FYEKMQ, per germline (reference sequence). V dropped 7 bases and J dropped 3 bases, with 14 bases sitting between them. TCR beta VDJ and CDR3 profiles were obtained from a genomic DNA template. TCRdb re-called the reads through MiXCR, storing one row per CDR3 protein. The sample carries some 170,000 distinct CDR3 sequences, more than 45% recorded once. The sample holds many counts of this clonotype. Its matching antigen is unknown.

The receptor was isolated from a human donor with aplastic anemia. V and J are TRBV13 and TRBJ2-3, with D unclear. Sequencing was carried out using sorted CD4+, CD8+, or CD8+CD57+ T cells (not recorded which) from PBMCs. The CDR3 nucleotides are TGTGCCAGCAACCCCCCAAAAATGACAGATACGCAGTATTTT. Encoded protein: CASNPPKMTDTQYF.